The present T cell receptor beta chain was sequenced within a study of regulatory T cells in long-lasting Graves disease. In building TCR beta libraries, iRepertoire HTBI primers were used together with Arm-PCR of CDR3 regions. TCRdb ran MiXCR on the multiplex PCR reads and lists one entry per CDR3 protein. The repertoire holds about half a million distinct CDR3 sequences, with 22% as singletons. The CDR3 runs to 14 residues. V dropped 6 bases and J dropped 0 bases, with 12 bases sitting between them. CDR1 is MNHNS, CDR2 SASEGT, per germline. Time point noted: persistent/refractory GD, antithyroid drugs over 5 years with positive TRAb. From PBMCs, RNA was extracted and then used to make the TCR library. Overall study findings and caveats: Persistent disease preferred TRBV28, TRBJ1-2 and TRBJ2-5. TCR diversity was lower in persistent Graves' patients than in newly diagnosed ones.

Points on this clonotype: Its specificity is not known.

Specimen: peripheral blood mononuclear cells (PBMCs), collected when the disease was refractory, from a patient treated with antithyroid drugs. The origin of this receptor is a female donor with Graves disease. The chain couples TRBV6-1 to TRBJ2-7; D perhaps matches TRBD1 (6 bases). As DNA, the CDR3 is TGTGCCAGCAGGGAAAGGGGACACTCCTACGAGCAGTACTTC. Amino acid sequence: CASRERGHSYEQYF.